The table lists the clone carrying this T cell receptor beta chain with many counts. No antigen is known for it. These data are taken from a study of identical twins. Study-level points and caveats: For cord blood, abundant beta clonotypes had fewer insertions, unlike memory repertoires, which showed none. Models underestimated TCR alpha sharing (out-of-frame) in monozygotic twins. The degree of excess twin sharing was weaker in beta out-of-frame sequences.

Template switching added a universal primer site, and cDNA bore unique molecular identifiers. TCRdb called the 5' RACE reads again in MiXCR, with one record for every CDR3 protein. Found here are about 530,000 distinct CDR3 sequences, roughly 15% of them singletons; the top ten hold roughly 0.42%. J was trimmed by 1 base and V by 4 bases; bases with no gene match: 3. CDR3 length: 14 amino acids. CDR1 is SGHRS, CDR2 YFSETQ, per germline. The sample was also linked to a second study, of yellow fever vaccine responses in identical twins.

The V and J genes are TRBV5-1 and TRBJ1-1; TRBD1 agrees at 8 bases. This clonotype was sampled from a woman between 18 and 30 years old in good health. The sequenced material came from CD4+ T cells sorted from blood. The CDR3 sequence is CASSTGQGNTEAFF. DNA for the CDR3: TGCGCCAGCAGCACCGGACAGGGGAACACTGAAGCTTTCTTT. The variable domain in full, completed from reference TRBV5-1 and TRBJ1-1, reads KAGVTQTPRYLIKTRGQQVTLSCSPISGHRSVSWYQQTPGQGLQFLFEYFSETQRNKGNFPGRFSGRQFSNSRSEMNVSTLELGDSALYLCASSTGQGNTEAFFGQGTRLTVV.